The sequence of this TCR beta chain was determined in a study of blood T cell repertoires in COVID-19. About the research overall: Sources were T cells, B-cell-depleted T cells, or PBMCs; the material itself was cDNA or gDNA.

The CDR3 consists of 15 residues. Germline CDR1 is KGHSH and CDR2 is LQKENI. V was clipped by 4 bases and J by 0 bases, with 12 bases between them. Original handling: Estimation of nucleated cell counts was performed using reference gene primer amplification. This table comes from immunoSEQ multiplex PCR, and its TCRdb copy is limited to in-frame clones, with some not included. V, J and clone size are taken as reported in that table, and D and trimming were inferred from the DNA itself. Altogether around 300,000 clones are present, about 85% being singletons, with the ten largest covering 10% to 15%.

The source is a human donor in a cohort sampled during active COVID-19. The sample taken for sequencing was peripheral blood. V gene TRBV18 combines with J gene TRBJ1-1; tentatively, D is TRBD1 (5 bases). DNA for the CDR3: TGTGCCAGCTCACTCACCCCGACAGTGAACACTGAAGCTTTCTTT. Translating it yields CASSLTPTVNTEAFF.